The present entry profiles one TCR beta chain with its context. Its antigen remains unknown. Clones were read by immunoSEQ multiplex PCR, and TCRdb kept only the in-frame ones, dropping some. Of 130,000 or so clones in the sample, 89% are singletons; the top ten hold about 3%. Trimming cost V 8 bases and J 7 bases, with 21 bases left between them. CDR3 length equals 15 residues. Germline lookup yields CDR1 GTSNPN and CDR2 SVGIG (reference sequence). This entry belongs to a study of T cell responses to AZD1222 COVID-19 vaccine. Study-level results: The donor group comprised mostly white British people and more females; the analysis possibly underestimated clonal diversity.

The specimen was peripheral blood, collected on day 0 of AZD1222 vaccination. The sequence was obtained from an adult in good health. The V call is TRBV30, the J call TRBJ1-6; possibly TRBD1 for D (5 bases). The chain's CDR3 is CAGAGGVSTNSPLHF. CDR3 coding DNA: TGTGCCGGGGCCGGCGGAGTGTCGACAAATTCACCCCTCCACTTT.